These 26 T cell receptor beta chains came from one sample sequenced in a study of cytomegalovirus exposure and HLA in healthy donors. The PCR made use of 60 Vbeta and 13 Jbeta primers. Only in-frame clones appear in the TCRdb table, and some are missing; sequencing was by immunoSEQ multiplex PCR. The table shows 150,000 to 200,000 clones, with roughly four fifths occurring only once. Sequences were obtained from PBMCs. All receptors derive from a male donor in good health and CMV-seronegative.

The V call is TRBV7-3, the J call TRBJ1-2; D gene ambiguous. The CDR3 consists of 12 residues. Deletions cut 5 bases from V and 0 bases from J, with 4 bases between. CDR1 is SGHTA, CDR2 FQGTGA, per germline. In DNA, the CDR3 is TGTGCCAGCAGCCCAACTAACTATGGCTACACCTTC. Translating it yields CASSPTNYGYTF.

This clone was seen only a few times. The chain couples TRBV28 to TRBJ1-5, with D hard to call. The CDR3 is made up of 14 amino acids. With 10 bases removed from V and 2 bases from J, the gap between germline ends came to 15 bases. Germline values: CDR1 MDHEN, CDR2 SYDVKM. For the CDR3, the DNA is TGTGCCAACTCCGGGGTTCAGGGCAATCAGCCCCAGCATTTT. Encoded protein: CANSGVQGNQPQHF.

The rearrangement joins TRBV19 to TRBJ1-1; D not certain. Per the germline V gene, CDR1 is LNHDA and CDR2 is SQIVND (reference sequence). The CDR3 is 13 residues long. Between the trimmed V and J ends, which lost 5 bases and 2 bases, there was a span of 9 bases. This chain's CDR3 is CASSEGTNTEAFF. The CDR3 coding sequence is TGTGCCAGTAGTGAGGGTACCAACACTGAAGCTTTCTTT.

This rearrangement joins TRBV7-9 to TRBJ2-5, with a possible D match to TRBD1 (5 bases). The CDR3 is 15 amino acids. V shed 5 bases and J shed 4 bases, with 17 bases lying between them. Germline V lookup: CDR1 SEHNR, CDR2 FQNEAQ (reference sequence). CDR3 coding DNA: TGTGCCAGCAGCCCCCCGCCTTTGGGGCGAGAGACCCAGTACTTC. Amino acid sequence: CASSPPPLGRETQYF.

This rearrangement joins TRBV28 to TRBJ1-5; perhaps TRBD1 as D (6 bases). CDR3 length: 14 amino acids. V was clipped by 6 bases and J by 6 bases, with 15 bases between them. Germline V CDR1 and CDR2: MDHEN, SYDVKM. CDR3 region: CASRDLTGSQPQHF. The CDR3 region has the DNA TGTGCCAGCAGAGATCTAACAGGGAGTCAGCCCCAGCATTTT.

V usage is TRBV18 and J usage is TRBJ1-4; 8 bases match TRBD1. J gave up 0 bases and V 5 bases, and 8 bases lay outside the gene matches. CDR1 is KGHSH, CDR2 LQKENI, per germline. The CDR3 spans 17 residues. The DNA of the CDR3 is TGTGCCAGCTCATCCGGACAGGGCTTCTCAACTAATGAAAAACTGTTTTTT. Amino acids: CASSSGQGFSTNEKLFF.

J is TRBJ2-1 and V is TRBV5-1, with 11 bases identical to TRBD2. With 0 bases clipped from V and 3 bases from J, the junction kept 8 bases outside the gene matches. CDR3 length equals 18 residues. From germline, CDR1 is SGHRS and CDR2 YFSETQ. CDR3 coding DNA: TGCGCCAGCAGCTTGGCCCTAGTAGCGGGAGGGTTCTACAATGAGCAGTTCTTC. This sequence encodes CASSLALVAGGFYNEQFF.

This clone has only one observation. The genes are TRBV30 and TRBJ1-2; D not certain. V lost 4 bases and J 3 bases, leaving 15 bases between the germline ends. CDR1 and CDR2 from the germline V gene are GTSNPN and SVGIG (reference sequence). The CDR3 consists of 14 residues. For the CDR3, the DNA is TGTGCCTGGACCTTTGGGAGGGTTGACTATGGCTACACCTTC. Protein sequence: CAWTFGRVDYGYTF.

The rearrangement uses TRBV6-1 and TRBJ1-5; TRBD1 is a possible D gene (6 bases). This CDR3 comprises 15 residues. The germline V gene has CDR1 MNHNS and CDR2 SASEGT. V was clipped by 5 bases and J by 3 bases, with 14 bases between them. CDR3 in amino acids: CASSSFRQDNQPQHF. CDR3 nucleotides: TGTGCCAGCAGTTCCTTTCGACAGGACAATCAGCCCCAGCATTTT.

The chain uses TRBV6-6 and TRBJ1-2, with D uncertain. The germline V gene has CDR1 MNHNY and CDR2 SVGAGI (reference sequence). The germline V and J ends were trimmed by 2 bases and 4 bases, with 11 bases remaining between them. This CDR3 comprises 14 residues. In DNA form, the CDR3 reads TGTGCCAGCAGTTACGCCGGGATTTCCTATGGCTACACCTTC. Encoded protein: CASSYAGISYGYTF.

This clone showed up just once. The junction departs from germline at one end; a sequencing error may be responsible. The chain is built from TRBV7-9 and TRBJ1-3; D perhaps matches TRBD1 (6 bases). CDR1 is SEHNR and CDR2 is FQNEAQ in the germline V gene (reference sequence). CDR3 size: 15 residues. The CDR3 DNA reads as TGTTCCAGCAGCTTAGGGGGGCCCTCCCAAAACACCATATATTTT. Amino acids: CSSSLGGPSQNTIYF.

This chain links TRBV28 with TRBJ1-2, with D possibly matching TRBD1 (5 bases). Trimming pared 2 bases from V and 4 bases from J, leaving 11 bases between. The CDR3 consists of 14 residues. The germline gives CDR1 MDHEN, CDR2 SYDVKM. The CDR3 DNA reads TGTGCCAGCAGTTTAGTGGGGCTGGGCTATGGCTACACCTTC. Protein sequence: CASSLVGLGYGYTF.

The V gene is TRBV6-5, the J gene TRBJ1-2; TRBD1 matches at 8 bases. Germline loops: CDR1 MNHEY, CDR2 SVGAGI. This CDR3 comprises 14 residues. With V trimmed by 6 bases and J by 3 bases, 6 bases remained unmatched. This chain's CDR3 is CASRPQGGDYGYTF. CDR3 nucleotide sequence: TGTGCCAGCAGACCACAGGGGGGGGACTATGGCTACACCTTC.

V is TRBV18 and J is TRBJ2-5; possible D gene TRBD1, 5 bases. The CDR3 spans 12 residues. The ends were cut back, 2 bases at V and 4 bases at J, with 5 bases in the middle. Germline V gene sequence: CDR1 KGHSH, CDR2 LQKENI. The CDR3 sequence is CASSPRGETQYF. The CDR3 nucleotides are TGTGCCAGCTCACCAAGGGGAGAGACCCAGTACTTC.

The rearrangement uses TRBV6-1 and TRBJ2-5, with 11 bases identical to TRBD2. The V gene end was trimmed by 3 bases and the J gene end by 5 bases; junction bases not matched to a gene: 8. CDR1 and CDR2 (germline): MNHNS, SASEGT. The CDR3 runs to 16 residues. The CDR3 DNA sequence: TGTGCCAGCAGTGATCTTAGCGGGGGGGCTTGGGAGACCCAGTACTTC. It encodes CASSDLSGGAWETQYF.

This chain connects TRBV11-3 to TRBJ2-2; no definite D call. V was clipped by 0 bases and J by 8 bases, with 10 bases between them. The CDR3 spans 14 residues. The germline gives CDR1 SGHNT, CDR2 YENEEA. The CDR3 region has the DNA TGTGCCAGCAGCTTAGATTTCCCTCCGGGGGAGCTGTTTTTT. Protein: CASSLDFPPGELFF.

The V gene is TRBV30, the J gene TRBJ1-6, with TRBD1 matching over 9 bases. Looked up from germline, CDR1 is GTSNPN and CDR2 is SVGIG (reference sequence). Trimming cost V 0 bases and J 7 bases; bases outside gene matches: 4. The CDR3 extends over 15 amino acids. In DNA form, the CDR3 reads TGTGCCTGGAGTGTAAGGGGACAGGGAAATTCACCCCTCCACTTT. Its translation: CAWSVRGQGNSPLHF.

This chain uses TRBV7-9 with TRBJ1-5; D gene uncertain. The CDR3 covers 16 residues. V shed 5 bases and J shed 4 bases, with 18 bases lying between them. CDR1 and CDR2 from the germline V gene are SEHNR and FQNEAQ (reference sequence). The DNA for the CDR3 is TGTGCCAGCAGCCCTGAGGGTCAGGCGATAAATCAGCCCCAGCATTTT. This codes for CASSPEGQAINQPQHF.

The chain uses TRBV11-1 and TRBJ2-3; 10 bases are a match to TRBD2. This CDR3 is 16 amino acids long. The J segment lost 4 bases and the V segment lost 3 bases, leaving 7 bases of the junction unmatched. Germline CDR1 SGHAT, CDR2 FQDESV (reference sequence). The CDR3 DNA sequence: TGTGCCAGCAGCTTCTCCGGGACTAGCGTAGCAGATACGCAGTATTTT. Translating it yields CASSFSGTSVADTQYF.

The chain joins TRBV6-5 to TRBJ2-1; the match to TRBD2 covers 13 bases. The CDR3 is 14 amino acids. Unmatched junction bases numbered 6, after V lost 6 bases and J lost 10 bases. The germline V gene has CDR1 MNHEY and CDR2 SVGAGI. As DNA, the CDR3 is TGTGCCAGCAGCCAACTAGCGGGAGGGGGGGAGCAGTTCTTC. It translates to CASSQLAGGGEQFF.

The V gene is TRBV4-3, the J gene TRBJ1-6; no clear D gene. Germline CDR1 LGHNA, CDR2 YSLEER. The CDR3 is 14 residues long. V was shortened by 0 bases and J by 6 bases, with 6 bases between the two germline ends. The CDR3 here is CASSQDSGNSPLHF. The CDR3 DNA follows: TGCGCCAGCAGCCAAGATAGCGGTAATTCACCCCTCCACTTT.

The rearrangement links TRBV29-1 to TRBJ2-1; 11 bases are shared with TRBD2. The J segment lost 9 bases and the V segment lost 0 bases, leaving 7 bases of the junction unmatched. Germline V lookup: CDR1 SQVTM, CDR2 ANQGSEA. The CDR3 consists of 15 residues. The CDR3 sequence is CSVEEVAGGPGEQFF. CDR3 nucleotides: TGCAGCGTTGAAGAGGTAGCGGGAGGGCCAGGTGAGCAGTTCTTC.

This clone came up a few times. CDR3 nucleotides: TGTGCCAGCAGCTTAACTTCAGGGGTTGAGCAGTTCTTC. Translated, it gives CASSLTSGVEQFF. This chain links TRBV7-3 with TRBJ2-1; the D gene is possibly TRBD1 (6 bases). The CDR3 sequence is 13 residues long. The V gene's germline CDR1 is SGHTA and CDR2 FQGTGA. Between the trimmed V and J ends, which lost 0 bases and 9 bases, there was a span of 9 bases. The variable domain in full, completed from reference TRBV7-3 and TRBJ2-1, reads GAGVSQTPSNKVTEKGKYVELRCDPISGHTALYWYRQSLGQGPEFLIYFQGTGAADDSGLPNDRFFAVRPEGSVSTLKIQRTERGDSAVYLCASSLTSGVEQFFGPGTRLTVL.

This chain connects TRBV9 to TRBJ2-7, with TRBD1 matching over 7 bases. The CDR3 length is 15 residues. The ends lost 0 bases at V and 5 bases at J; junction bases unmatched: 8. The germline V gene has CDR1 SGDLS and CDR2 YYNGEE. CDR3 loop: CASSVVGRGYDEQYF. The CDR3 DNA reads TGTGCCAGCAGCGTAGTAGGCAGGGGGTACGACGAGCAGTACTTC.

The chain combines TRBV6-5 with TRBJ2-3; D call uncertain. The CDR3 totals 14 residues. Trimming removed 8 bases at V and 2 bases at J, with 14 bases between. CDR1 and CDR2 from the germline V gene are MNHEY and SVGAGI. The CDR3 region has the DNA TGTGCCAGCCGGCAGGCCTACACCACAGATACGCAGTATTTT. Translating it yields CASRQAYTTDTQYF.

V and J are TRBV7-2 and TRBJ2-7; D perhaps matches TRBD2 (5 bases). V was clipped by 5 bases and J by 4 bases, with 15 bases between them. The CDR3 is 14 amino acids. CDR1 is SGHTA, CDR2 FQGNSA, per germline. The CDR3 nucleotides read TGTGCCAGCAGCGTGGGGAGAGTTGCTTACGAGCAGTACTTC. Its translation is CASSVGRVAYEQYF.